What follows are 17 T cell receptor beta chains derived from one specimen sequenced in a study of control samples from healthy donors and cancer patients. The repertoire was sequenced with immunoSEQ multiplex PCR; TCRdb's copy has only in-frame clones and lacks some. The table shows over 25,000 clones, with around nine tenths occurring only once. Source material: PBMCs. The source of these receptors is a woman in her thirties or forties with lung cancer.

The chain couples TRBV15 to TRBJ1-4, with 9 nucleotides matching TRBD1. Germline V gene lookup returns CDR1 LNHNV and CDR2 YYDKDF (reference sequence). V gave up 0 bases and J gave up 7 bases; unmatched junction bases: 3. There are 15 residues in the CDR3. CDR3 loop: CATSRDRQGGEKLFF. The CDR3 DNA reads as TGTGCCACCAGCAGAGATCGACAGGGGGGTGAAAAACTGTTTTTT.

The chain carries TRBV9 and TRBJ1-4; 7 positions match TRBD1. CDR1 is SGDLS and CDR2 is YYNGEE in the germline V gene. Losses at the gene ends were 3 bases for V and 3 bases for J; bases not matched to a gene: 8. The CDR3 is made up of 16 amino acids. The DNA of the CDR3 is TGTGCCAGCAGCGGGAACCGACAGGGATCTAATGAAAAACTGTTTTTT. This gives the protein CASSGNRQGSNEKLFF.

The chain links TRBV27 to TRBJ2-6, with TRBD1 identical over 7 bases. V lost 8 bases and J lost 1; bases outside the gene matches: 14. The germline V gene encodes CDR1 MNHEY and CDR2 SMNVEV (reference sequence). The CDR3 has 18 residues. The CDR3 sequence is CASRQGTVKTSGANVLTF. As DNA, the CDR3 is TGTGCCAGCCGGCAAGGGACAGTCAAAACATCTGGGGCCAACGTCCTGACTTTC.

This rearrangement joins TRBV6-5 to TRBJ2-5; weak D call: TRBD2 (7 bases). This CDR3 contains 15 residues. V lost 7 bases and J lost 2, with 17 bases in between. Germline V gene sequence: CDR1 MNHEY, CDR2 SVGAGI. The CDR3: CASMHGRGAQETQYF. The DNA of the CDR3 is TGTGCCAGCATGCATGGGAGGGGGGCTCAAGAGACCCAGTACTTC.

The chain carries TRBV11-3 and TRBJ2-7; 15 bases are shared with TRBD2. This CDR3 comprises 17 residues. J gave up 2 bases and V 1 base, and 3 bases lay outside the gene matches. Per germline, CDR1 SGHNT and CDR2 YENEEA. CDR3 residues: CASSLGGTSGGTYEQYF. DNA for the CDR3: TGTGCCAGCAGCTTAGGCGGGACTAGCGGGGGGACCTACGAGCAGTACTTC.

This clone was counted once. The chain has TRBV28 and TRBJ2-4, with D perhaps matching TRBD2 (7 bases). There are 16 residues in the CDR3. Germline V gene sequence: CDR1 MDHEN, CDR2 SYDVKM. Trimming stripped 5 bases from V and 2 bases from J, with 16 bases between. The CDR3 DNA reads as TGTGCCAGCAGTGGAGGAGGGGGGGTCTCCAAAAACATTCAGTACTTC. It codes for CASSGGGGVSKNIQYF.

The rearrangement links TRBV19 to TRBJ2-5; possibly TRBD2 for D (5 bases). Germline values: CDR1 LNHDA, CDR2 SQIVND (reference sequence). Trimming stripped 8 bases from V and 2 bases from J, with 9 bases between. The length of the CDR3 is 12 residues. CDR3 sequence reads: CASGDYQETQYF. The CDR3, as DNA: TGTGCCAGTGGAGACTATCAAGAGACCCAGTACTTC.

The chain combines TRBV2 with TRBJ1-1; tentatively, D is TRBD1 (5 bases). The CDR3 loop spans 12 amino acids. V lost 4 bases and J 11 bases, leaving 14 bases between the germline ends. The V gene's germline CDR1 is SNHLY and CDR2 FYNNEI. The CDR3 sequence is CASSVGARKAFF. CDR3 in DNA: TGTGCCAGCAGTGTCGGGGCTAGAAAGGCTTTCTTT.

Here the CDR3 reads CATTGRYEQYF. For the CDR3, the DNA is TGTGCCACTACGGGGCGGTACGAGCAGTACTTC. The genes are TRBV19 and TRBJ2-7; the D gene could be TRBD1 or TRBD2 (5 bases each). The V end was cut by 10 bases, the J end by 4 bases, with 11 bases between. The CDR3 contains 11 residues. Germline CDR1 reads LNHDA; CDR2 reads SQIVND (reference sequence).

The chain has TRBV5-1 and TRBJ2-3; TRBD1 might be the D (6 bases). Germline V gene sequence: CDR1 SGHRS, CDR2 YFSETQ. This CDR3 contains 18 residues. Trimming left V 2 bases short and J 1 base short, with 20 bases between. The CDR3 nucleotides read TGCGCCAGCAGCTTTGACACAGGGTACTCTTTTGGCACAGATACGCAGTATTTT. This sequence encodes CASSFDTGYSFGTDTQYF.

This chain joins TRBV7-9 and TRBJ2-5, with D tentatively TRBD2 (7 bases). The ends were cut back, 5 bases at V and 2 bases at J, with 21 bases in the middle. Germline-derived CDR1 and CDR2 are SEHNR and FQNEAQ (reference sequence). The CDR3 length is 17 residues. The CDR3 DNA reads TGTGCCAGCAGCCTCGGTGGGTCCGGGGGGCCTCAAGAGACCCAGTACTTC. Its protein product is CASSLGGSGGPQETQYF.

This clone has a handful of counts. For the CDR3, the DNA is TGCAGCGTTGCGGGACAGGGGGTTGGCTACACCTTC. This codes for CSVAGQGVGYTF. The gene calls are TRBV29-1 and TRBJ1-2; 11 bases match TRBD1. Germline V gene lookup returns CDR1 SQVTM and CDR2 ANQGSEA. The CDR3 has 12 residues. Trimming at V came to 4 bases and at J to 7 bases, leaving 2 bases not matched to a gene. Together with reference TRBV29-1 and TRBJ1-2, the CDR3 gives the full variable domain: SAVISQKPSRDICQRGTSLTIQCQVDSQVTMMFWYRQQPGQSLTLIATANQGSEATYESGFVIDKFPISRPNLTFSTLTVSNMSPEDSSIYLCSVAGQGVGYTFGSGTRLTVV.

The chain links TRBV27 to TRBJ1-5; D call uncertain. Trimming removed 5 bases from V and 2 bases from J, with 7 bases in between. This CDR3 is built from 13 residues. The germline V gene encodes CDR1 MNHEY and CDR2 SMNVEV (reference sequence). CDR3 DNA sequence: TGTGCCAGCAGTAATCAGGGCAATCAGCCCCAGCATTTT. Translation: CASSNQGNQPQHF.

This chain's CDR3 is CASSDRVGGTGELFF. The CDR3 nucleotides are TGTGCCAGCAGTGATCGAGTCGGCGGTACCGGGGAGCTGTTTTTT. The chain employs TRBV6-1 and TRBJ2-2; D unresolved. This CDR3 has 15 amino acids. Germline values: CDR1 MNHNS, CDR2 SASEGT. With 3 bases removed from V and 5 bases from J, the gap between germline ends came to 13 bases.

The CDR3 DNA sequence: TGTGCCAGCAGCCCCGGGACAGGGATATCTAATGAAAAACTGTTTTTT. Translating gives CASSPGTGISNEKLFF. This chain links TRBV7-9 with TRBJ1-4; TRBD1 matches at 9 bases. The germline gives CDR1 SEHNR, CDR2 FQNEAQ (reference sequence). V was pared by 5 bases and J by 3 bases, with 7 bases of the junction left unmatched. The CDR3 loop spans 16 amino acids.

The chain joins TRBV30 to TRBJ1-2, with D uncertain. This CDR3 spans 14 amino acids. Deletions cut 3 bases from V and 4 bases from J, with 15 bases between. CDR1 and CDR2 (germline): GTSNPN, SVGIG (reference sequence). CDR3 DNA: TGTGCCTGGAGAGAGACACTCCGGGGCTATGGCTACACCTTC. Translating it yields CAWRETLRGYGYTF.

Comment on this clone: This specimen includes other DNA sequences encoding the same CDR3. The chain recombines TRBV6-5 with TRBJ1-6; D possibly corresponds to TRBD1 (5 bases). Germline values: CDR1 MNHEY, CDR2 SVGAGI. CDR3 length equals 14 residues. V was cut by 4 bases and J by 4 bases, with 8 bases left in between. CDR3: CASSSGPYNSPLHF. DNA for the CDR3: TGTGCCAGCAGTTCGGGACCGTATAATTCACCCCTCCACTTT.